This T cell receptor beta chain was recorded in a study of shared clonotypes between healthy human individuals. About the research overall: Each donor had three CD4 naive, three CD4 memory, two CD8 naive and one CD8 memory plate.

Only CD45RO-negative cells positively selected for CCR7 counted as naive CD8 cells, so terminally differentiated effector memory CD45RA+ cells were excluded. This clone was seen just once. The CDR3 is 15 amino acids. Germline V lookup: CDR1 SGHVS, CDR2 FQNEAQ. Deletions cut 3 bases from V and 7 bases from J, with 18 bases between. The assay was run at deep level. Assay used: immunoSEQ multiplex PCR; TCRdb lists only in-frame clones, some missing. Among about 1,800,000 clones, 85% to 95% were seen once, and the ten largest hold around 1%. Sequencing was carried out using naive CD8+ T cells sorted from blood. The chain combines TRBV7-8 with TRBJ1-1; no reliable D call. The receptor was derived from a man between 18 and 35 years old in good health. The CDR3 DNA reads TGTGCCAGCAGCTTTGGAAATAACCGGGCAGTTGAAGCTTTCTTT. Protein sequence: CASSFGNNRAVEAFF.